Below are 18 T cell receptor beta chains sequenced from a single sample in a study of cytomegalovirus exposure and HLA in healthy donors. Both 60 Vbeta primers and 13 Jbeta primers went into the PCR. Some clones are missing from TCRdb's copy, which holds only in-frame ones; the method was immunoSEQ multiplex PCR. The sample lists 100,000 to 150,000 clones; around 81% were seen once. Sequenced: PBMCs. These receptors originate from a female donor in good health and CMV-seronegative.

In this sample, this clone turned up a few times. The CDR3 DNA is TGTGCCAGCAGGGAGCCAGGGGGGTCGGGCGAGCAGTACTTC. It codes for CASREPGGSGEQYF. This sequence joins TRBV6-1 and TRBJ2-7, with a weak D call TRBD1 (7 bases). The CDR3 is 14 residues long. Trimming cost V 6 bases and J 6 bases, with 18 bases left between them. Looked up from germline, CDR1 is MNHNS and CDR2 is SASEGT.

This chain connects TRBV5-4 to TRBJ1-1, with 7 bases matching TRBD1. After removal of 4 bases from V and 1 base from J, the junction contained 4 bases not matched to a gene. The length of the CDR3 is 14 residues. Per the germline V gene, CDR1 is SGHNT and CDR2 is YYREEE (reference sequence). The CDR3 DNA reads as TGTGCCAGCAGCCCCCAGGGGGGGAACACTGAAGCTTTCTTT. It encodes CASSPQGGNTEAFF.

This clone appeared a few times. The chain joins TRBV6-5 to TRBJ1-2; D uncertain. This CDR3 comprises 13 residues. Trimming pared 2 bases from V and 8 bases from J, leaving 12 bases between. The V gene's germline CDR1 is MNHEY and CDR2 SVGAGI. The CDR3 loop reads CASSYDILRGYTF. The CDR3 DNA follows: TGTGCCAGCAGTTACGACATATTAAGAGGCTACACCTTC.

This clone was seen a handful of times. The chain joins TRBV5-4 to TRBJ1-2; TRBD1 aligns across 8 bases. V shed 7 bases and J 7 bases; nucleotides not matched to a gene: 3. The CDR3 is made up of 11 amino acids. Germline values: CDR1 SGHNT, CDR2 YYREEE (reference sequence). The CDR3: CASQGASGYTF. CDR3 sequence (DNA): TGTGCCAGCCAGGGGGCGAGTGGCTACACCTTC.

V and J are TRBV5-1 and TRBJ2-2; D call uncertain. V gave up 0 bases and J gave up 4 bases, with 10 bases separating them. Germline values: CDR1 SGHRS, CDR2 YFSETQ. This CDR3 is built from 15 residues. The CDR3 nucleotides are TGCGCCAGCAGCTTGGGAGCCATAATCACCGGGGAGCTGTTTTTT. Protein product: CASSLGAIITGELFF.

The rearrangement uses TRBV5-8 and TRBJ2-5; 11 nucleotides align to TRBD1. The CDR3 extends over 15 amino acids. V lost 3 bases and J lost 4; bases outside the gene matches: 5. Germline lookup yields CDR1 SGHTS and CDR2 YDEGEE. The CDR3 is CASSSGQGAGETQYF. The CDR3, as DNA: TGTGCCAGCAGCTCCGGACAGGGGGCAGGAGAGACCCAGTACTTC.

The V and J genes are TRBV7-9 and TRBJ1-6; 9 bases map to TRBD1. CDR1 SEHNR and CDR2 FQNEAQ come from the germline V gene (reference sequence). V lost 6 bases and J lost 5; bases outside the gene matches: 2. The CDR3 is made up of 14 amino acids. DNA for the CDR3: TGTGCCAGCAGTCGGACAGGGGATAATTCACCCCTCCACTTT. Translating gives CASSRTGDNSPLHF. The entire variable domain, with the rest obtained from reference TRBV7-9 and TRBJ1-6, is as follows: DTGVSQNPRHKITKRGQNVTFRCDPISEHNRLYWYRQTLGQGPEFLTYFQNEAQLEKSRLLSDRFSAERPKGSFSTLEIQRTEQGDSAMYLCASSRTGDNSPLHFGNGTRLTVT.

This sequence joins TRBV4-1 and TRBJ1-3; 10 bases are a match to TRBD1. V dropped 4 bases and J dropped 1; count of bases not matched to a gene: 16. The germline CDR1 and CDR2 sequences are MGHRA and YSYEKL. This CDR3 region has 20 residues. The chain's CDR3 is CASSRWTGGNFERSGNTIYF. CDR3 in DNA: TGCGCCAGCAGCCGATGGACAGGGGGAAATTTTGAGCGTTCTGGAAACACCATATATTTT.

The chain has TRBV30 and TRBJ1-2; a possible D gene is TRBD1 (5 bases). Germline CDR1 and CDR2: GTSNPN and SVGIG (reference sequence). V lost 4 bases to trimming and J lost 7 bases, with 16 bases between them. This CDR3 region has 13 residues. DNA for the CDR3: TGTGCCTGGAACCCCCGGACAAGGGGTGGCTACACCTTC. It specifies CAWNPRTRGGYTF.

This clone was recorded a few times. The chain is built from TRBV19 and TRBJ1-1; tentative D call: TRBD1 (5 bases). Germline assignment: CDR1 LNHDA and CDR2 SQIVND (reference sequence). The CDR3 is 12 residues long. Trimming took 11 bases from V and 4 from J, leaving 14 bases between them. The CDR3 DNA reads TGTGCCTCAGGGTGGGGTGGCACTGAAGCTTTCTTT. Residues: CASGWGGTEAFF. Full variable domain (remainder filled in from reference TRBV19 and TRBJ1-1): DGGITQSPKYLFRKEGQNVTLSCEQNLNHDAMYWYRQDPGQGLRLIYYSQIVNDFQKGDIAEGYSVSREKKESFPLTVTSAQKNPTAFYLCASGWGGTEAFFGQGTRLTVV.

V and J are TRBV10-1 and TRBJ2-7; no clear D. The germline V and J ends were trimmed by 0 bases and 3 bases, with 3 bases remaining between them. CDR3 length: 12 residues. The germline gives CDR1 WNHNN, CDR2 SYGVQD (reference sequence). CDR3: CASSESLYEQYF. CDR3 nucleotides: TGCGCCAGCAGTGAGTCCCTCTACGAGCAGTACTTC.

The chain is built from TRBV18 and TRBJ2-1, with 7 bases that match TRBD2. Germline V gene lookup returns CDR1 KGHSH and CDR2 LQKENI. CDR3 size: 14 residues. The V segment lost 3 bases and the J segment 4 bases; nucleotides outside the gene matches: 3. The CDR3 sequence is CASSPGEGYNEQFF. CDR3 bases: TGTGCCAGCTCACCCGGGGAGGGTTACAATGAGCAGTTCTTC.

This chain uses TRBV28 with TRBJ1-5, with 11 bases matching TRBD1. V lost 6 bases, J lost 5 bases, and 6 bases stayed unmatched. The CDR3 covers 15 residues. Germline lookup yields CDR1 MDHEN and CDR2 SYDVKM. CDR3 coding DNA: TGTGCCAGCAGCTCGGACAGGGGGCGGCATCAGCCCCAGCATTTT. Translated, it gives CASSSDRGRHQPQHF.

The chain joins TRBV6-5 to TRBJ1-6, with D possibly being TRBD1 (5 bases). V was trimmed by 5 bases and J by 9 bases, leaving 17 bases between them. This CDR3 contains 15 residues. Germline lookup yields CDR1 MNHEY and CDR2 SVGAGI. CDR3 loop: CASSPITGVRSPLHF. The CDR3 DNA follows: TGTGCCAGCAGTCCAATAACAGGTGTTCGTTCACCCCTCCACTTT.

This clone has only a few counts. The CDR3 nucleotides read TGCGCCAGCAGCTCACAGGCAGGTGTGCGGAACACTGAAGCTTTCTTT. Encoded protein: CASSSQAGVRNTEAFF. The chain uses TRBV5-1 and TRBJ1-1; D is possibly TRBD1 (5 bases). Trimming pared 3 bases from V and 1 base from J, leaving 16 bases between. Looked up from germline, CDR1 is SGHRS and CDR2 is YFSETQ. CDR3 length equals 16 residues.

The chain carries TRBV2 and TRBJ2-5, with a weak D call TRBD1 (7 bases). The V gene lost 2 bases and the J gene lost 12 bases, with 25 bases spanning the gap. Germline V gene sequence: CDR1 SNHLY, CDR2 FYNNEI. This CDR3 contains 16 residues. The CDR3 bases are TGTGCCAGCAGTGAAATTCAGGAGGGGGCAGCTTCCGGGGAGTACTTC. It codes for CASSEIQEGAASGEYF.

Only a few counts were recorded for this clone. The CDR3 here is CASSEVPGQGQQYF. The DNA for the CDR3 is TGTGCCAGCAGTGAAGTTCCGGGACAGGGTCAGCAGTACTTC. V and J are TRBV6-1 and TRBJ2-7, with 9 bases fitting TRBD1. V was pared by 1 base and J by 8 bases, with 6 bases of the junction left unmatched. The CDR3 length is 14 residues. The germline gives CDR1 MNHNS, CDR2 SASEGT.

CDR3 bases: TGTGCCAGCAGCCAGGACTATTTCTACGAGCAGTACTTC. As protein: CASSQDYFYEQYF. The gene calls are TRBV7-2 and TRBJ2-7; possible D gene TRBD2, 6 bases. Germline values: CDR1 SGHTA, CDR2 FQGNSA. The CDR3 is made up of 13 amino acids. Trimming pared 5 bases from V and 3 bases from J, leaving 11 bases between.